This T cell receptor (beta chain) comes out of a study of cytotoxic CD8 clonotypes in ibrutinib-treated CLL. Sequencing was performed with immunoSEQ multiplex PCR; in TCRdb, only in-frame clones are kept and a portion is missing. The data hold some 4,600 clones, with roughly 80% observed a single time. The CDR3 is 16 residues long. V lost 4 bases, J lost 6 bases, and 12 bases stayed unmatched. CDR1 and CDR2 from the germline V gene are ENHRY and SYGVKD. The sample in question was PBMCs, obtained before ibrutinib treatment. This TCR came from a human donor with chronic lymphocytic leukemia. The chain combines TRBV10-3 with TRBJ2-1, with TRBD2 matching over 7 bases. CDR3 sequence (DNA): TGTGCCATCAGTGCCCGGGGCGGGAGCGGCTCCAATGAGCAGTTCTTC. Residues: CAISARGGSGSNEQFF.